Sequencing of this TCR beta chain was carried out in a study of molecular identifiers for immune sequencing clone quantification. This clonotype was seen many times. The germline V gene has CDR1 MNHEY and CDR2 SVGAGI. V lost 2 bases and J lost 0, with 14 bases in between. The CDR3 is 16 residues long. TCRdb itself ran the PCR reads through MiXCR, one entry per CDR3 protein. The sample includes 400,000 to 600,000 distinct CDR3 sequences, 20% to 25% of them seen just once. Naive CD8 libraries came from around 20,000 to 1,000,000 sorted cells with 10%, 30% or 50% RNA. The sequenced sample was naive CD8+ T cells from blood, with Jurkat cell RNA spiked in. This sample's subset: FACS-sorted CD8+CD4-CCR7+CD45RA+ naive T cells. This sequence was found in a human donor in good health. Some libraries in this study had Jurkat cell RNA spiked in. This chain joins TRBV6-5 and TRBJ2-7; D uncertain. The CDR3: CASSYTQGWSSYEQYF. CDR3 bases: TGTGCCAGCAGTTACACCCAAGGTTGGAGCTCCTACGAGCAGTACTTC.